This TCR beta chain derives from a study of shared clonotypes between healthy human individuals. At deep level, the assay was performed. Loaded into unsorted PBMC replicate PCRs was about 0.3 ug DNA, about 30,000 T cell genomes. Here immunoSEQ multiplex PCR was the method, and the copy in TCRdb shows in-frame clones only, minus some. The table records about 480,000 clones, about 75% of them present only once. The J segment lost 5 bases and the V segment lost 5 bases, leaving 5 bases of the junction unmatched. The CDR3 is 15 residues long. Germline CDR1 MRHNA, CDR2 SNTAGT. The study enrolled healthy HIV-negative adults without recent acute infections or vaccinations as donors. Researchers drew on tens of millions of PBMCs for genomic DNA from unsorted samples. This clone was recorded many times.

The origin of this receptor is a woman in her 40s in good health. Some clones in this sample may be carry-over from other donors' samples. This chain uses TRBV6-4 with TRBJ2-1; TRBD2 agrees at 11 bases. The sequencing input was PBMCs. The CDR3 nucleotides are TGTGCCAGCAGTAGCGGGACTAGCGGAAACAATGAGCAGTTCTTC. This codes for CASSSGTSGNNEQFF.